This T cell receptor beta chain is from a study of T cell repertoires in cytomegalovirus infection. Across the study: It can be stated that public TCR beta signatures indicated CMV infection as well as a matching HLA type.

MiXCR was run by TCRdb on the reads, yielding one entry per CDR3 protein. The sample holds around 440,000 distinct CDR3 sequences, around 11% seen once. There are 15 residues in the CDR3. CDR1 and CDR2 from the germline V gene are SNHLY and FYNNEI. V was pared by 8 bases and J by 7 bases, with 11 bases of the junction left unmatched. This clonotype was counted once. The gene calls are TRBV2 and TRBJ2-1; 10 nucleotides align to TRBD2. This TCR was sampled from a human donor in good health (CMV status not recorded). Some clones in this sample may be carry-over from other donors' samples. The sample was PBMCs. The CDR3 DNA is TGTGCCAGCGGGGGATTTGGACTAGCGGCTAATGAGCAGTTCTTC. As protein: CASGGFGLAANEQFF.